A single T cell receptor beta chain is shown here with its context. This sample is drawn from a study of blood T cell repertoires in COVID-19. At the level of the study: The origin of the acute and convalescent COVID-19 samples was the United States, Italy and Spain. T cells, B-cell-depleted T cells, or PBMCs supplied cDNA or gDNA.

In the original analysis: Estimates of nucleated cell counts were drawn from the amplification of reference gene primers. Produced via immunoSEQ multiplex PCR; TCRdb's table is partial and in-frame only. V and J calls plus clone size are reproduced from that table; the DNA served to infer D and trimming. The data show roughly 200,000 clones, 87% seen once. Germline V gene sequence: CDR1 LNHDA, CDR2 SQIVND (reference sequence). After removal of 3 bases from V and 1 base from J, the junction contained 2 bases not matched to a gene. The CDR3 length is 16 residues. The TCR sequence derives from a woman in her late teens or twenties who had recovered from COVID-19. The sequencing input was peripheral blood. The chain combines TRBV19 with TRBJ1-4, with TRBD1 matching 10 bases. Here the CDR3 DNA reads TGTGCCAGTAGTATGTGGACAGGGGGAACTAATGAAAAACTGTTTTTT. Its translation: CASSMWTGGTNEKLFF.